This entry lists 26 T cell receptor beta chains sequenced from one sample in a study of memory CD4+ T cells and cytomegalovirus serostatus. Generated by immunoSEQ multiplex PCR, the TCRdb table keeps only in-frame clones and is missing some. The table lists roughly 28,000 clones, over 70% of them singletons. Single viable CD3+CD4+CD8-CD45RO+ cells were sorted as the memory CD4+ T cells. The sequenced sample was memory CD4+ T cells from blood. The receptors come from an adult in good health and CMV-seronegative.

The CDR3 spells CAISEPTGAGANVLTF. Here the CDR3 DNA reads TGTGCCATCAGTGAGCCGACAGGGGCCGGGGCCAACGTCCTGACTTTC. This sequence joins TRBV10-3 and TRBJ2-6; 8 bases are a match to TRBD1. The germline V gene has CDR1 ENHRY and CDR2 SYGVKD. Trimming cost V 2 bases and J 4 bases; bases outside gene matches: 4. CDR3 length: 16 amino acids.

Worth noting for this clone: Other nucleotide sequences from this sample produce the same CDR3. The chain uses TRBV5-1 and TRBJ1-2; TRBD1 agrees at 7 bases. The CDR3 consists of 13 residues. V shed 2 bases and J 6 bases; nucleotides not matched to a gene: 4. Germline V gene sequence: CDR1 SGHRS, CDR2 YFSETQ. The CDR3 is CASSFGTADGYTF. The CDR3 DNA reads TGCGCCAGCAGCTTCGGGACAGCAGATGGCTACACCTTC.

The CDR3 nucleotides read TGTGCCAGCTCACCTCCAGGGGGGACCTACGAGCAGTACTTC. This encodes CASSPPGGTYEQYF. The rearrangement links TRBV18 to TRBJ2-7, with D tentatively TRBD1 (7 bases). This CDR3 contains 14 residues. The V gene lost 3 bases and the J gene lost 2 bases, with 11 bases spanning the gap. Germline CDR1 is KGHSH and CDR2 is LQKENI.

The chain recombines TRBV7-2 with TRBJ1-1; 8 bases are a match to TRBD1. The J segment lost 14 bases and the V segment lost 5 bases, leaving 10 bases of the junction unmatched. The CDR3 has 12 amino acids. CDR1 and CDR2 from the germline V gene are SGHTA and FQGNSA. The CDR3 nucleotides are TGTGCCAGCAGCCCTAGACAGGGGAGCTCCTTCTTT. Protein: CASSPRQGSSFF.

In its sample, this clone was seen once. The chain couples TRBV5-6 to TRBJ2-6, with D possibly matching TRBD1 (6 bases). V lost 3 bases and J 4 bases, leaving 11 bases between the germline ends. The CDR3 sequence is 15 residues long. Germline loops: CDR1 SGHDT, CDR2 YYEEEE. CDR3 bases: TGTGCCAGCAGCTCGAGGGGGTACGGGGCCAACGTCCTGACTTTC. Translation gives CASSSRGYGANVLTF. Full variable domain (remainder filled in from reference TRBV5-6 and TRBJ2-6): DAGVTQSPTHLIKTRGQQVTLRCSPKSGHDTVSWYQQALGQGPQFIFQYYEEEERQRGNFPDRFSGHQFPNYSSELNVNALLLGDSALYLCASSSRGYGANVLTFGAGSRLTVL.

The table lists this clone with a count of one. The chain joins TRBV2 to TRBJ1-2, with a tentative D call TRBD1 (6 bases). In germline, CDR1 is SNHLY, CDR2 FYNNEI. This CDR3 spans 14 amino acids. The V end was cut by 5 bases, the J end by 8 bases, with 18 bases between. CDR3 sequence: CASSWGPGRGGYTF. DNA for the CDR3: TGTGCCAGCAGTTGGGGGCCGGGAAGGGGAGGCTACACCTTC. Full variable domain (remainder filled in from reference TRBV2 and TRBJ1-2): EPEVTQTPSHQVTQMGQEVILRCVPISNHLYFYWYRQILGQKVEFLVSFYNNEISEKSEIFDDQFSVERPDGSNFTLKIRSTKLEDSAMYFCASSWGPGRGGYTFGSGTRLTVV.

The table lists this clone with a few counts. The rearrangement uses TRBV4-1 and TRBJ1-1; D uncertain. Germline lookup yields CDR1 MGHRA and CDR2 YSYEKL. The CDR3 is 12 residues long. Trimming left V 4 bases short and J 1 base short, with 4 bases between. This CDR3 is CASSRENTEAFF. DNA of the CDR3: TGCGCCAGCAGCCGGGAGAACACTGAAGCTTTCTTT.

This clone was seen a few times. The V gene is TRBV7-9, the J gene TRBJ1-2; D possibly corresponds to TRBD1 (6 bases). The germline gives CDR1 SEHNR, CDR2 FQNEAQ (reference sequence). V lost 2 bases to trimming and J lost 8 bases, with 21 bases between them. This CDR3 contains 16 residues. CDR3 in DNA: TGTGCCAGCAGCTTAACCCCTCGGACAGTAAGTGACGGCTACACCTTC. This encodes CASSLTPRTVSDGYTF.

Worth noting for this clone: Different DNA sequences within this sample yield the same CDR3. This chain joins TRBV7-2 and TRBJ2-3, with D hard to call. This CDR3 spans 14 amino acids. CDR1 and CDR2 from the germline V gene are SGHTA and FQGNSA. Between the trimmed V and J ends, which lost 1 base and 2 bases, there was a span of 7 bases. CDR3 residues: CASSLGHSTDTQYF. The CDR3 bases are TGTGCCAGCAGCTTAGGCCATTCCACAGATACGCAGTATTTT.

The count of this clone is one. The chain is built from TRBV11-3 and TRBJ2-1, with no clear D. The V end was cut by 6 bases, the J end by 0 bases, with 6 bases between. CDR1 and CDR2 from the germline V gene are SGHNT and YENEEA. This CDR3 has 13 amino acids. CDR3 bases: TGTGCCAGCAGTATAAGCTCCTACAATGAGCAGTTCTTC. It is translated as CASSISSYNEQFF. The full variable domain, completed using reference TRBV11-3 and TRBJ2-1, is EAGVVQSPRYKIIEKKQPVAFWCNPISGHNTLYWYLQNLGQGPELLIRYENEEAVDDSQLPKDRFSAERLKGVDSTLKIQPAELGDSAVYLCASSISSYNEQFFGPGTRLTVL.

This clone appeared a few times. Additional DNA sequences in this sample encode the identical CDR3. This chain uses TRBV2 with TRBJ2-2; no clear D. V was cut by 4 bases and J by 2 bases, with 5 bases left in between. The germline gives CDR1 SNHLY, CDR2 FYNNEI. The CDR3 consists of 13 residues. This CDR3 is CASSAGNTGELFF. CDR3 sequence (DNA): TGTGCCAGCAGTGCGGGTAACACCGGGGAGCTGTTTTTT.

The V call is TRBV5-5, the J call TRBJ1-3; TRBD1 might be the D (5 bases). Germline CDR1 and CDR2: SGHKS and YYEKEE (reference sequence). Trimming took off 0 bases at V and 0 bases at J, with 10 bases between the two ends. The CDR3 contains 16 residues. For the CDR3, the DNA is TGTGCCAGCAGCTTGGACAGGTCCTACTCTGGAAACACCATATATTTT. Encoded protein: CASSLDRSYSGNTIYF. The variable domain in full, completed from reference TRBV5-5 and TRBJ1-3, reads DAGVTQSPTHLIKTRGQQVTLRCSPISGHKSVSWYQQVLGQGPQFIFQYYEKEERGRGNFPDRFSARQFPNYSSELNVNALLLGDSALYLCASSLDRSYSGNTIYFGEGSWLTVV.

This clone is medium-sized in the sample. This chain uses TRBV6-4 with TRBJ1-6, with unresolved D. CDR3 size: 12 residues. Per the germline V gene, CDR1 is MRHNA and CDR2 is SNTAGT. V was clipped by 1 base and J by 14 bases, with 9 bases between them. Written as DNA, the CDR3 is TGTGCCAGCAGTGACTACGAAGGGACCCTCCACTTT. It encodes CASSDYEGTLHF.

The CDR3 sequence: CASSLPSSGELFF. The CDR3 DNA is TGTGCCAGCAGCTTACCATCTTCCGGGGAGCTGTTTTTT. This chain links TRBV7-2 with TRBJ2-2, with no clear D. The germline V and J ends were trimmed by 2 bases and 6 bases, with 7 bases remaining between them. The CDR3 runs to 13 residues. The V gene's germline CDR1 is SGHTA and CDR2 FQGNSA.

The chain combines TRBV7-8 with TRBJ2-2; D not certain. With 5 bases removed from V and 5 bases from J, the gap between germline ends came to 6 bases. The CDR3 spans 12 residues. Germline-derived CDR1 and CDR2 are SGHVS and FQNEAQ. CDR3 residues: CASSPRTGELFF. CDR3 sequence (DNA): TGTGCCAGCAGCCCCCGGACCGGGGAGCTGTTTTTT.

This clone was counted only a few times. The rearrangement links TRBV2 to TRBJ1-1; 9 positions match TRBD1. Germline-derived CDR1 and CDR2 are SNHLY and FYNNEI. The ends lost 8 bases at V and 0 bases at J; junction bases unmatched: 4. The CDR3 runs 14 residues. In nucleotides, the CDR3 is TGTGCCAGCGGACAGGGGATTTTGAACACTGAAGCTTTCTTT. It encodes CASGQGILNTEAFF.

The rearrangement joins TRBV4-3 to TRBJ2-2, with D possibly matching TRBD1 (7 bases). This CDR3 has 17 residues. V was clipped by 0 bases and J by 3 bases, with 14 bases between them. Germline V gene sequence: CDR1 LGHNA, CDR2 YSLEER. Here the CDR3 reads CASSQDLRDSYTGELFF. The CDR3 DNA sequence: TGCGCCAGCAGCCAAGATCTGCGGGACAGCTACACCGGGGAGCTGTTTTTT.

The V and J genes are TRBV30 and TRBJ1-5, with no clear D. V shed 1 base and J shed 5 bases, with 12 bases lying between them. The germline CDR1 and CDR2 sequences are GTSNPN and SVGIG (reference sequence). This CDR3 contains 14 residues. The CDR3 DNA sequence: TGTGCCTGGAGTGACGGCGTCAGAGATCAGCCCCAGCATTTT. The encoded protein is CAWSDGVRDQPQHF.

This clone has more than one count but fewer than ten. The CDR3 spells CASSSAGEEKLFF. The DNA of the CDR3 is TGCGCCAGCTCAAGCGCCGGAGAAGAAAAACTGTTTTTT. This chain joins TRBV10-1 and TRBJ1-4, with D unresolved. Looked up from germline, CDR1 is WNHNN and CDR2 is SYGVQD (reference sequence). V shed 8 bases and J shed 8 bases, with 15 bases lying between them. CDR3 size: 13 residues.

In DNA, the CDR3 is TGCAGCACACGAGCCGGGGGCTCCTACGAGCAGTACTTC. It is translated as CSTRAGGSYEQYF. The V call is TRBV29-1, the J call TRBJ2-7; D is possibly TRBD2 (6 bases). The CDR3 consists of 13 residues. The germline CDR1 and CDR2 sequences are SQVTM and ANQGSEA. Trimming pared 8 bases from V and 0 bases from J, leaving 14 bases between.

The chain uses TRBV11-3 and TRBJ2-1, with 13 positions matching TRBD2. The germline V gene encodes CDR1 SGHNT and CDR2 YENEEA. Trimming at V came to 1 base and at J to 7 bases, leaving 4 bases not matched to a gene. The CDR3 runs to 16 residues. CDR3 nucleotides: TGTGCCAGCAGCTTAGGACTAGCGGGGGGAGGTAATGAGCAGTTCTTC. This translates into CASSLGLAGGGNEQFF.

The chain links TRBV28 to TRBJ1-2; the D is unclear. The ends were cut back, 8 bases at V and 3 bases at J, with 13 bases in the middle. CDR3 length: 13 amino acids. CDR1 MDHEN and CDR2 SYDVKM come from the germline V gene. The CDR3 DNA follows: TGTGCCAGCCTCGATAGGAGTGACTATGGCTACACCTTC. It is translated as CASLDRSDYGYTF.

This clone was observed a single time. The CDR3 here is CASSPEPTANYGYTF. The CDR3 region has the DNA TGTGCCAGCTCACCCGAACCGACAGCTAACTATGGCTACACCTTC. The chain combines TRBV18 with TRBJ1-2; TRBD1 is a possible D gene (5 bases). Deletions cut 3 bases from V and 0 bases from J, with 11 bases between. Germline V gene data show CDR1 as KGHSH and CDR2 as LQKENI. The CDR3 loop spans 15 amino acids.

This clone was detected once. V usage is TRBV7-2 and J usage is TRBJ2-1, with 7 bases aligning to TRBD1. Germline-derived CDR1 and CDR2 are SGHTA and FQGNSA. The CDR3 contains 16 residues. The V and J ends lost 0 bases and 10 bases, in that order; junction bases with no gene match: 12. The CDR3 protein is CASSLALAAGGWEQFF. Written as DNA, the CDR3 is TGTGCCAGCAGCTTAGCGCTGGCGGCAGGGGGTTGGGAGCAGTTCTTC. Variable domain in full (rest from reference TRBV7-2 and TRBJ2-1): GAGVSQSPSNKVTEKGKDVELRCDPISGHTALYWYRQSLGQGLEFLIYFQGNSAPDKSGLPSDRFSAERTGGSVSTLTIQRTQQEDSAVYLCASSLALAAGGWEQFFGPGTRLTVL.

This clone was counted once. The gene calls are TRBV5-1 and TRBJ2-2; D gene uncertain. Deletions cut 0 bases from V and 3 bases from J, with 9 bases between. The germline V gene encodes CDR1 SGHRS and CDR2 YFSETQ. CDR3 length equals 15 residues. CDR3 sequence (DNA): TGCGCCAGCAGCTTGGAAGGCTCCTACACCGGGGAGCTGTTTTTT. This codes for CASSLEGSYTGELFF.

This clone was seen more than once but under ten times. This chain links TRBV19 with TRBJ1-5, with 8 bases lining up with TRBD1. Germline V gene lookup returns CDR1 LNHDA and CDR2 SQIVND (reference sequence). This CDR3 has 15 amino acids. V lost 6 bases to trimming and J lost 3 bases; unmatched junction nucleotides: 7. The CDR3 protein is CASSKQGGFNQPQHF. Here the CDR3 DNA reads TGTGCCAGTAGCAAACAGGGGGGATTCAATCAGCCCCAGCATTTT.